This T cell receptor (beta chain) derives from a study of identifying expanded T cells in peripheral blood. Clones were read by immunoSEQ multiplex PCR, and TCRdb kept only the in-frame ones, dropping some. This sample has under 150,000 clones, with about 88% found just once. A remark on this clone: Its antigen is still unknown.

After removal of 2 bases from V and 2 bases from J, the junction contained 7 bases not matched to a gene. Germline CDR1 SGHNT, CDR2 YYREEE (reference sequence). This CDR3 spans 16 amino acids. Broader study findings: Approximately 2-week clone count variance significantly increased as total template count grew. Differentially abundant clones: 1 to 1.5 between replicates, around 16 at around 14 days, roughly 18 at four.

This sequence joins TRBV5-4 and TRBJ2-3; 8 positions match TRBD1. The source is a person between 18 and 75 years old in good health. Sequenced: blood. CDR3 nucleotide sequence: TGTGCCAGCAGCTTCGATCCAGGGGGCTTCACAGATACGCAGTATTTT. It encodes CASSFDPGGFTDTQYF.